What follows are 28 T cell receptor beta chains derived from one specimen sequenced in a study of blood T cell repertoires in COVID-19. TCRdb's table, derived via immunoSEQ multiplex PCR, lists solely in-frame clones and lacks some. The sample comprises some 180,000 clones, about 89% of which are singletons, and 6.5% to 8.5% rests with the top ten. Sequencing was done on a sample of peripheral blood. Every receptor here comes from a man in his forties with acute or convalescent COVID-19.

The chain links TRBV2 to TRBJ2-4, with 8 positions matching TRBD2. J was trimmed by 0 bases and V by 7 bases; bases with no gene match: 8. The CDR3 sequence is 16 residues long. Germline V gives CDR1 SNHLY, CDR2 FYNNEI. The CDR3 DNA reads TGTGCCAGCAACGAGCTAGCGGGCGTAGCCAAAAACATTCAGTACTTC. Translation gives CASNELAGVAKNIQYF. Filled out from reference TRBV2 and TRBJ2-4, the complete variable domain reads EPEVTQTPSHQVTQMGQEVILRCVPISNHLYFYWYRQILGQKVEFLVSFYNNEISEKSEIFDDQFSVERPDGSNFTLKIRSTKLEDSAMYFCASNELAGVAKNIQYFGAGTRLSVL.

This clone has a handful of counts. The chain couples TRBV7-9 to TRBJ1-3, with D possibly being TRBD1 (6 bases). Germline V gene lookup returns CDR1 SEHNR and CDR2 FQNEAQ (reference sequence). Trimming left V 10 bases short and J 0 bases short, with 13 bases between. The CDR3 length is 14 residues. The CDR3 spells CATGEGSSGNTIYF. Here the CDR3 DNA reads TGTGCCACAGGGGAGGGGAGCTCTGGAAACACCATATATTTT.

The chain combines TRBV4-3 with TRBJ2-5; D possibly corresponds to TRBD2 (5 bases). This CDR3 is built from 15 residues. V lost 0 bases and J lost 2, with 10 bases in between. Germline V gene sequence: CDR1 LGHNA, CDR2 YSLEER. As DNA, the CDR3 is TGCGCCAGCAGCCAAGATTACCGGGGACAAGAGACCCAGTACTTC. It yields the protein CASSQDYRGQETQYF.

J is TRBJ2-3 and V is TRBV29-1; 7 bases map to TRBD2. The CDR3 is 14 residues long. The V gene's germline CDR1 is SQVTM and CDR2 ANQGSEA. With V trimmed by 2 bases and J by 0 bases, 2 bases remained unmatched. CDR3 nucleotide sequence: TGCAGCGTTGAACCTAGCGGTAGCACAGATACGCAGTATTTT. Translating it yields CSVEPSGSTDTQYF.

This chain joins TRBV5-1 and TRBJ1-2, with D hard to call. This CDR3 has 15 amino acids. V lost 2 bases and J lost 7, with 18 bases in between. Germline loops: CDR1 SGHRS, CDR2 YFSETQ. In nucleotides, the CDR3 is TGCGCCAGCAGCTTACCAGCGGCCAGCGTTTCTGGCTACACCTTC. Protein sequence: CASSLPAASVSGYTF.

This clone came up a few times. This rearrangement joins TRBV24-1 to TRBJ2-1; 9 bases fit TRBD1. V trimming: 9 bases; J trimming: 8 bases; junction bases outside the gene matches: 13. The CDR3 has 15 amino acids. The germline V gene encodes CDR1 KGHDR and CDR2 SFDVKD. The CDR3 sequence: CATQSTGTGPHEQFF. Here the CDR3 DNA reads TGTGCCACCCAGTCCACCGGGACAGGGCCCCATGAGCAGTTCTTC.

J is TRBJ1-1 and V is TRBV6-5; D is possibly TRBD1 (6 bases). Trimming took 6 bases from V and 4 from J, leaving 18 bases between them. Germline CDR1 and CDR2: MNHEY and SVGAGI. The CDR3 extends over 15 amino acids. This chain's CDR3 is CASRNLGAGGTEAFF. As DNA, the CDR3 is TGTGCCAGCAGAAACCTGGGGGCAGGAGGCACTGAAGCTTTCTTT.

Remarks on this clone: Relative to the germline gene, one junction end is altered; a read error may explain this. The CDR3 loop reads CASSFEDRTSAF. Written as DNA, the CDR3 is TGTGCCAGCAGTTTCGAGGACAGGACCTCAGCATTT. The chain employs TRBV28 and TRBJ1-1, with 7 bases that match TRBD1. CDR1 MDHEN and CDR2 SYDVKM come from the germline V gene. CDR3 length equals 12 residues. Complete variable domain (other parts from reference TRBV28 and TRBJ1-1): DVKVTQSSRYLVKRTGEKVFLECVQDMDHENMFWYRQDPGLGLRLIYFSYDVKMKEKGDIPEGYSVSREKKERFSLILESASTNQTSMYLCASSFEDRTSAFGQGTRLTVV.

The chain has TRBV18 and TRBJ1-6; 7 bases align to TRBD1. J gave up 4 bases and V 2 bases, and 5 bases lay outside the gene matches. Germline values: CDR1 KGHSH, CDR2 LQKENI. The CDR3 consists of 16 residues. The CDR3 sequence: CASSPTEGAYNSPLHF. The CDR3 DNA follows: TGTGCCAGCTCACCAACTGAGGGGGCTTATAATTCACCCCTCCACTTT.

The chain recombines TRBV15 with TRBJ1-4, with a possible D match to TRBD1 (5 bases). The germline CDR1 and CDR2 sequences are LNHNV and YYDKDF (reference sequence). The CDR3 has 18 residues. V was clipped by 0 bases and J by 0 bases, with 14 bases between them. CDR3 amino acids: CATSRDPPWDSTNEKLFF. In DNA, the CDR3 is TGTGCCACCAGCAGAGACCCACCTTGGGACTCAACTAATGAAAAACTGTTTTTT.

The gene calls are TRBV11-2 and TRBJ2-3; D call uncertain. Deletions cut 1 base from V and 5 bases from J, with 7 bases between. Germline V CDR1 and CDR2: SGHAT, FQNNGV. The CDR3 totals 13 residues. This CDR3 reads CASSLVVGDTQYF. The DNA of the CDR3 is TGTGCCAGCAGCTTAGTCGTCGGAGATACGCAGTATTTT.

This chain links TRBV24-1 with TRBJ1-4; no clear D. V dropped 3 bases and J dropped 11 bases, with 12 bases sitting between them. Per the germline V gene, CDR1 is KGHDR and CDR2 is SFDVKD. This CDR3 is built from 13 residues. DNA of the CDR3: TGTGCCACCAGTGATAGCCCGCGGGGTAAACTGTTTTTT. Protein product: CATSDSPRGKLFF.

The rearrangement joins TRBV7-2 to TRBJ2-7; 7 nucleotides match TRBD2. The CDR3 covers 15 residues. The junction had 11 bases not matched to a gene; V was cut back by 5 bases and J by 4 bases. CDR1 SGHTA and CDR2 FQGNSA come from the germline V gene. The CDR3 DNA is TGTGCCAGCAGCCTAAGAAGCGGGGATTCATACGAGCAGTACTTC. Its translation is CASSLRSGDSYEQYF. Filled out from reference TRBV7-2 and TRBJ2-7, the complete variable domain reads GAGVSQSPSNKVTEKGKDVELRCDPISGHTALYWYRQSLGQGLEFLIYFQGNSAPDKSGLPSDRFSAERTGGSVSTLTIQRTQQEDSAVYLCASSLRSGDSYEQYFGPGTRLTVT.

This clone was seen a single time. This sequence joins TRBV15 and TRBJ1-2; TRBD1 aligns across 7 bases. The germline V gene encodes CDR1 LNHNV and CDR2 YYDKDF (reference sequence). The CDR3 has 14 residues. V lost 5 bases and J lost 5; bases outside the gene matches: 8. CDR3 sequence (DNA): TGTGCCACCAGCTCCCGACAGGGAGAGTATGGCTACACCTTC. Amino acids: CATSSRQGEYGYTF.

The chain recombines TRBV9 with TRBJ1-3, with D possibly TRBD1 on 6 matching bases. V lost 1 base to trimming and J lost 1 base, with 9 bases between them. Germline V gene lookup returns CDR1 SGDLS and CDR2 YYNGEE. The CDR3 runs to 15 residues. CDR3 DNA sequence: TGTGCCAGCAGCGTAAGCGGGACATCTGGAAACACCATATATTTT. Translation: CASSVSGTSGNTIYF.

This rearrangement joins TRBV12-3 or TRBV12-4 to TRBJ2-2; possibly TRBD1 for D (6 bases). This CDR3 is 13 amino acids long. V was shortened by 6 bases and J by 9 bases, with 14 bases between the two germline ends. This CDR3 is CASSPGGRRELFF. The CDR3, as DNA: TGTGCCAGCAGCCCTGGGGGCCGGAGGGAGCTGTTTTTT.

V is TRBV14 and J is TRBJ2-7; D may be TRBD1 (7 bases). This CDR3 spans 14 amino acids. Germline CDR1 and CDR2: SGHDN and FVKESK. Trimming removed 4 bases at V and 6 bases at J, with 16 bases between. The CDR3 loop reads CASSLAGGMSEQYF. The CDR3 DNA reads TGTGCCAGCAGCCTGGCAGGGGGGATGAGCGAGCAGTACTTC.

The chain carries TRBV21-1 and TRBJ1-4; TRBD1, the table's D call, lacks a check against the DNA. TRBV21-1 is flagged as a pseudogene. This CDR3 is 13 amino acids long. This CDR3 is CASSPGQDEKLFF. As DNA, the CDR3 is TGTGCCAGCAGTCCGGGACAGGATGAAAAACTGTTTTTT.

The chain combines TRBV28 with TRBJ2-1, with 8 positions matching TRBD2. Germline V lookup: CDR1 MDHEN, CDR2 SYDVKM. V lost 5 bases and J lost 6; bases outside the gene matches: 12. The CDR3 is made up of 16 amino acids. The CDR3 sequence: CASSTPHLAGSNEQFF. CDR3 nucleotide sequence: TGTGCCAGCAGTACCCCGCACCTAGCGGGTTCCAATGAGCAGTTCTTC.

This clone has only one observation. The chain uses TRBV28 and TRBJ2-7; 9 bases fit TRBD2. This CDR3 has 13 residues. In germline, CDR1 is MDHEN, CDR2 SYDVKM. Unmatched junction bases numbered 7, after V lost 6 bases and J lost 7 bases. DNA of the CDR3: TGTGCCAGCAGCCTGACTAGCGGAGAAGAGCAGTACTTC. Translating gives CASSLTSGEEQYF. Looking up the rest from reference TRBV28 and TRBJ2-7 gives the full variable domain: DVKVTQSSRYLVKRTGEKVFLECVQDMDHENMFWYRQDPGLGLRLIYFSYDVKMKEKGDIPEGYSVSREKKERFSLILESASTNQTSMYLCASSLTSGEEQYFGPGTRLTVT.

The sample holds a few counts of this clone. This CDR3 is CASSPSGQGLETQYF. CDR3 bases: TGTGCCAGCAGCCCATCGGGCCAGGGCTTAGAGACCCAGTACTTC. This rearrangement joins TRBV7-9 to TRBJ2-5, with D tentatively TRBD1 (5 bases). V was pared by 5 bases and J by 4 bases, with 17 bases between. The CDR3 length is 15 residues. The germline V gene encodes CDR1 SEHNR and CDR2 FQNEAQ (reference sequence).

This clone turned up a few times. DNA of the CDR3: TGTGCCAGCAGCGTCGACAGGGTCGCTGCTGAGACCCAGTACTTC. Translated: CASSVDRVAAETQYF. The rearrangement joins TRBV9 to TRBJ2-5, with 7 bases fitting TRBD1. Germline CDR1 SGDLS, CDR2 YYNGEE. The CDR3 spans 15 residues. J lost 5 bases, V lost 2 bases, and 9 bases had no gene match.

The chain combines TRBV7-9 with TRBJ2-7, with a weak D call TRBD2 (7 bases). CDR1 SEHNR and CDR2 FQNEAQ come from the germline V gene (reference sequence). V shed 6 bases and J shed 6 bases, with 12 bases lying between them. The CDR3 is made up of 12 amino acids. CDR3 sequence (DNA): TGTGCCAGCAGGGTGGGGGGGCGCGAGCAGTACTTC. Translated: CASRVGGREQYF.

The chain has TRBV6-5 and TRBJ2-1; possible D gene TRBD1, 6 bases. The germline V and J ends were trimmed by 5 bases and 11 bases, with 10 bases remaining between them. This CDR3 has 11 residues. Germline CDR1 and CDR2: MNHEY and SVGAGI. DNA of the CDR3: TGTGCCAGCAGTCACGGGACAAAGCAGTTCTTC. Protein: CASSHGTKQFF.

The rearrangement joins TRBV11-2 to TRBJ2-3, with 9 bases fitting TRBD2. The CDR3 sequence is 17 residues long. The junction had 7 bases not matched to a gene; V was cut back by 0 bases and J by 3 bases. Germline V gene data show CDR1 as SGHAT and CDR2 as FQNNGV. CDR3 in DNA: TGTGCCAGCAGCTTAGACATTCGCGGGGGGGGTACAGATACGCAGTATTTT. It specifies CASSLDIRGGGTDTQYF.

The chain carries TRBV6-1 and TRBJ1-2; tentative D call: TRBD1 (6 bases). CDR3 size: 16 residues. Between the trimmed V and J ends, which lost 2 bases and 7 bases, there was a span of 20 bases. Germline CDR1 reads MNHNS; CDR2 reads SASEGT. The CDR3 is CASSELSGDHVRGYTF. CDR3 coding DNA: TGTGCCAGCAGTGAACTGTCAGGGGACCACGTACGTGGCTACACCTTC.

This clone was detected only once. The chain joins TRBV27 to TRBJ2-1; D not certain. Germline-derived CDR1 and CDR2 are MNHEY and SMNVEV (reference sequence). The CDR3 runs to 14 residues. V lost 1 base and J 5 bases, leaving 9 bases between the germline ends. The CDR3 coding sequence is TGTGCCAGCAGTTTATTAATTTCGGACAATGAGCAGTTCTTC. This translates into CASSLLISDNEQFF.

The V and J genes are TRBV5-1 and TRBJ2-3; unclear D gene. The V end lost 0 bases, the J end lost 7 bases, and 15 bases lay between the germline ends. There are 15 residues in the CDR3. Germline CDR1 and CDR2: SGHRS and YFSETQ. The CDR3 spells CASSLEESWSHTQYF. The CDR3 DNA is TGCGCCAGCAGCTTGGAGGAGAGCTGGTCCCATACGCAGTATTTT.